Listed here are 31 T cell receptor beta chains from one sample, sequenced in a study of spatial heterogeneity in lung cancer. Time point meaning: blood at routine non-recurrence follow-up after resection. Unsorted whole RNA of tumor, nontumor lung or frozen PBMC was sequenced. TCRdb ran MiXCR on the 5' RACE reads and lists one entry per CDR3 protein. This table holds roughly 120,000 distinct CDR3 sequences, approximately 12% found once. The input for sequencing was PBMCs, taken at follow-up. These receptors came from a male donor with early-stage non-small cell lung cancer.

This clonotype turned up a few times. The chain recombines TRBV2 with TRBJ1-2; the D is unclear. V was cut by 8 bases and J by 7 bases, with 14 bases left in between. CDR3 length equals 12 residues. Germline values: CDR1 SNHLY, CDR2 FYNNEI. The CDR3 DNA reads TGTGCCAGCGGATCGGGCAGGAGTGGCTACACCTTC. It codes for CASGSGRSGYTF.

This clonotype showed up just a few times. The V call is TRBV5-1, the J call TRBJ2-3; D gene ambiguous. V gave up 4 bases and J gave up 4 bases, with 19 bases separating them. This CDR3 comprises 16 residues. Germline lookup yields CDR1 SGHRS and CDR2 YFSETQ. This CDR3 reads CASSLVLGLDADTQYF. In DNA, the CDR3 is TGCGCCAGCAGCCTGGTCTTAGGGCTGGACGCAGATACGCAGTATTTT.

CDR3 sequence reads: CASSPTGGYYEQYF. The CDR3 coding sequence is TGCGCCAGCAGCCCGACGGGGGGTTACTACGAGCAGTACTTC. The chain combines TRBV5-1 with TRBJ2-7; 7 positions match TRBD2. CDR3 size: 14 residues. V gave up 4 bases and J gave up 3 bases; unmatched junction bases: 7. Germline V gives CDR1 SGHRS, CDR2 YFSETQ.

The rearrangement uses TRBV20-1 and TRBJ2-7; 8 bases match TRBD1. Trimming cost V 5 bases and J 3 bases; bases outside gene matches: 3. Germline CDR1 reads DFQATT; CDR2 reads SNEGSKA (reference sequence). This CDR3 has 12 amino acids. CDR3 sequence reads: CSADRGGYEQYF. CDR3 bases: TGCAGTGCTGACAGGGGCGGCTACGAGCAGTACTTC.

This clonotype was observed a handful of times. The genes are TRBV28 and TRBJ1-2; D remains ambiguous. This CDR3 has 13 amino acids. Trimming stripped 7 bases from V and 4 bases from J, with 13 bases between. The germline V gene has CDR1 MDHEN and CDR2 SYDVKM. As DNA, the CDR3 is TGTGCCAGCACTCCCCCGCGGACCTATGGCTACACCTTC. Translating gives CASTPPRTYGYTF.

In this sample, this clonotype turned up many times. The V call is TRBV7-9, the J call TRBJ1-5; D not certain. V lost 1 base to trimming and J lost 6 bases, with 7 bases between them. The CDR3 is made up of 13 amino acids. Germline values: CDR1 SEHNR, CDR2 FQNEAQ (reference sequence). The CDR3 DNA reads as TGTGCCAGCAGCTTAGATCCGAGTCAGCCCCAGCATTTT. Translation gives CASSLDPSQPQHF.

This clonotype was recorded many times. CDR3 nucleotides: TGTGCCAGCAGCTTAGGGCGACAGGGTAGTTCACCCCTCCACTTT. Translation gives CASSLGRQGSSPLHF. J is TRBJ1-6 and V is TRBV11-2; 7 bases line up with TRBD1. The trim removed 1 base at V and 9 bases at J, leaving 6 bases unmatched. In germline, CDR1 is SGHAT, CDR2 FQNNGV. CDR3 length: 15 residues.

This clonotype was picked up many times. The chain combines TRBV10-3 with TRBJ2-1; 7 bases agree with TRBD1. CDR1 is ENHRY, CDR2 SYGVKD, per germline. The V segment lost 6 bases and the J segment 0 bases; nucleotides outside the gene matches: 2. The CDR3 consists of 14 residues. The CDR3 is CAIRGTDSYNEQFF. The DNA for the CDR3 is TGTGCCATCAGAGGGACAGACTCCTACAATGAGCAGTTCTTC.

This clonotype has ten or more counts. The rearrangement joins TRBV4-2 to TRBJ2-5, with D possibly TRBD2 on 5 matching bases. CDR3 length: 17 residues. The germline V gene has CDR1 LGHNA and CDR2 YNFKEQ. V was cut by 0 bases and J by 1 base, with 15 bases left in between. This chain's CDR3 is CASSQDYRSGRQETQYF. The CDR3 DNA sequence: TGTGCCAGCAGCCAAGATTATAGGAGCGGCCGCCAAGAGACCCAGTACTTC.

This clonotype was observed a few times. The chain combines TRBV20-1 with TRBJ1-1; D remains ambiguous. Germline V CDR1 and CDR2: DFQATT, SNEGSKA (reference sequence). With 3 bases removed from V and 2 bases from J, the gap between germline ends came to 13 bases. This CDR3 has 14 residues. CDR3 in amino acids: CSASSLLRNTEAFF. In nucleotides, the CDR3 is TGCAGTGCTAGTTCTCTTCTGAGAAACACTGAAGCTTTCTTT.

The chain carries TRBV7-8 and TRBJ1-5; the D gene is possibly TRBD1 (5 bases). Germline V gene data show CDR1 as SGHVS and CDR2 as FQNEAQ. V was trimmed by 6 bases and J by 0 bases, leaving 15 bases between them. The CDR3 is made up of 16 amino acids. The CDR3 DNA is TGTGCCAGCAGGAGGGACGGAGGTTATAGCAATCAGCCCCAGCATTTT. It codes for CASRRDGGYSNQPQHF.

This clonotype was detected ten times or more. V is TRBV7-9 and J is TRBJ1-4; D is unresolved. Per the germline V gene, CDR1 is SEHNR and CDR2 is FQNEAQ (reference sequence). V lost 4 bases, J lost 8 bases, and 5 bases lay in between. The CDR3 extends over 11 amino acids. As DNA, the CDR3 is TGTGCCAGCAGCTACGAGGAAAAACTGTTTTTT. Encoded protein: CASSYEEKLFF.

The chain joins TRBV6-1 to TRBJ2-1, with D uncertain. The V end was cut by 0 bases, the J end by 5 bases, with 11 bases between. This CDR3 contains 15 residues. Germline V gene sequence: CDR1 MNHNS, CDR2 SASEGT. The CDR3 DNA is TGTGCCAGCAGTGAAGCGAGGCCAGCTAACAATGAGCAGTTCTTC. Its protein product is CASSEARPANNEQFF.

This clonotype has only a few counts. V gene TRBV21-1 combines with J gene TRBJ1-6; the table's D gene call, TRBD1, was not cross checked with the DNA. TRBV21-1 is reported as a pseudogene. The CDR3 contains 16 residues. The CDR3 is CASSPPWGVYSSPLHF. The CDR3 nucleotides are TGTGCCAGCAGCCCCCCCTGGGGGGTGTACAGTTCACCCCTCCACTTT.

This clonotype was observed a few times. This chain links TRBV28 with TRBJ2-6; the D is unclear. The CDR3 consists of 15 residues. CDR1 is MDHEN, CDR2 SYDVKM, per germline. V dropped 7 bases and J dropped 1 base, with 11 bases sitting between them. The CDR3, as DNA: TGTGCCAGCAATAAGGCGCTATCTGGGGCCAACGTCCTGACTTTC. This encodes CASNKALSGANVLTF.

At least ten counts were recorded for this clonotype. The rearrangement uses TRBV4-1 and TRBJ2-2; TRBD1 or TRBD2 may be the D gene (5 bases each). This CDR3 is built from 15 residues. The germline CDR1 and CDR2 sequences are MGHRA and YSYEKL. Trimming took 1 base from V and 4 from J, leaving 10 bases between them. The CDR3 nucleotides read TGCGCCAGCAGCCAAGCTTGGGGACCCACCGGGGAGCTGTTTTTT. Its protein is CASSQAWGPTGELFF.

This clonotype was picked up a small number of times. The chain joins TRBV10-3 to TRBJ2-1; 7 bases agree with TRBD1. V was clipped by 10 bases and J by 4 bases; unmatched bases: 13. CDR1 is ENHRY, CDR2 SYGVKD, per germline. This CDR3 contains 15 residues. CDR3 protein: CATARGGVGYNEQFF. The CDR3 DNA follows: TGTGCCACCGCCCGAGGGGGCGTAGGGTACAATGAGCAGTTCTTC.

The chain links TRBV12-5 to TRBJ2-7; D uncertain. CDR3 length: 13 amino acids. Trimming left V 1 base short and J 2 bases short, with 6 bases between. The V gene's germline CDR1 is LGHNT and CDR2 FRNRAP. Here the CDR3 DNA reads TGTGCTAGTGGTTTGGACCTAGCCTACGAGCAGTACTTC. Translation: CASGLDLAYEQYF.

This chain uses TRBV29-1 with TRBJ2-5, with 7 bases aligning to TRBD2. The germline gives CDR1 SQVTM, CDR2 ANQGSEA. Losses at the gene ends were 2 bases for V and 2 bases for J; bases not matched to a gene: 8. The CDR3 sequence is 15 residues long. The CDR3 nucleotides read TGCAGCGTTGAATGGCGGGAGATCTTGCAAGAGACCCAGTACTTC. Protein: CSVEWREILQETQYF.

The chain combines TRBV11-2 with TRBJ2-5; D may be TRBD2 (5 bases). The germline V gene has CDR1 SGHAT and CDR2 FQNNGV. V lost 5 bases to trimming and J lost 2 bases, with 9 bases between them. The CDR3 totals 13 residues. The DNA of the CDR3 is TGTGCCAGCAGCCCCCAGCGGCAAGAGACCCAGTACTTC. As protein: CASSPQRQETQYF.

The chain couples TRBV18 to TRBJ1-6; 7 bases agree with TRBD1. The CDR3 consists of 14 residues. Germline V CDR1 and CDR2: KGHSH, LQKENI. V lost 3 bases, J lost 8 bases, and 4 bases stayed unmatched. CDR3 bases: TGTGCCAGCTCACCCGGACAGGAGTATTCACCCCTCCACTTT. Protein product: CASSPGQEYSPLHF.

The rearrangement links TRBV6-6 to TRBJ2-1; D may match TRBD1 or TRBD2 (5 bases each). The CDR3 has 15 amino acids. The V end was cut by 6 bases, the J end by 2 bases, with 14 bases between. CDR1 and CDR2 (germline): MNHNY, SVGAGI (reference sequence). The CDR3 DNA reads TGTGCCAGCAGACCCGGGGAAGGGGCCTACAATGAGCAGTTCTTC. It codes for CASRPGEGAYNEQFF.

There are a few counts of this clonotype. The chain couples TRBV11-2 to TRBJ1-2; a possible D gene is TRBD1 (5 bases). Trimming shortened V by 6 bases and J by 5 bases, and 16 bases separated the two germline ends. Germline V gene data show CDR1 as SGHAT and CDR2 as FQNNGV. The CDR3 sequence is 14 residues long. The CDR3 region has the DNA TGTGCCAGCAGTACCGAGAGGGCAGGGTATGGCTACACCTTC. Its protein is CASSTERAGYGYTF.

This clonotype has ten or more counts. V is TRBV15 and J is TRBJ1-4; no definite D call. Germline V gene lookup returns CDR1 LNHNV and CDR2 YYDKDF (reference sequence). CDR3 length equals 14 residues. Between the trimmed V and J ends, which lost 5 bases and 0 bases, there was a span of 7 bases. For the CDR3, the DNA is TGTGCCACCAGCCGGGCCGCAACTAATGAAAAACTGTTTTTT. Its translation: CATSRAATNEKLFF. Full variable domain (missing parts from reference TRBV15 and TRBJ1-4): DAMVIQNPRYQVTQFGKPVTLSCSQTLNHNVMYWYQQKSSQAPKLLFHYYDKDFNNEADTPDNFQSRRPNTSFCFLDIRSPGLGDTAMYLCATSRAATNEKLFFGSGTQLSVL.

This clonotype was recorded many times. The J gene is TRBJ1-2, the V gene TRBV24-1; 7 nucleotides line up with TRBD1. This CDR3 comprises 15 residues. The V segment lost 3 bases and the J segment 2 bases; nucleotides outside the gene matches: 5. CDR1 KGHDR and CDR2 SFDVKD come from the germline V gene. The CDR3 coding sequence is TGTGCCACCAGTGATCCCCAGGGGGGGAACTATGGCTACACCTTC. Translated: CATSDPQGGNYGYTF.

For the CDR3, the DNA is TGTGCCAGCAGCCAAGATCGACCAAGGGCCCTCCACTTT. It translates to CASSQDRPRALHF. The chain recombines TRBV3-1 with TRBJ1-6, with D uncertain. Germline V gene sequence: CDR1 LGHDT, CDR2 YNNKEL (reference sequence). V lost 0 bases, J lost 14 bases, and 11 bases lay in between. The CDR3 length is 13 residues.

The chain employs TRBV12-3 or TRBV12-4 and TRBJ2-3, with TRBD2 matching 8 bases. V shed 5 bases and J 5 bases; nucleotides not matched to a gene: 12. CDR3 length equals 16 residues. The CDR3 loop is CASSLPAGGLGDTQYF. DNA of the CDR3: TGTGCCAGCAGTCTGCCCGCGGGGGGCCTGGGAGATACGCAGTATTTT.

This clonotype was observed at least ten times. This chain links TRBV6-6 with TRBJ2-2; 7 bases map to TRBD2. CDR3 size: 15 residues. Germline-derived CDR1 and CDR2 are MNHNY and SVGAGI (reference sequence). The V and J ends lost 6 bases and 2 bases, in that order; junction bases with no gene match: 6. The CDR3 sequence: CASRHGLGNTGELFF. The CDR3 nucleotides read TGTGCCAGCAGACACGGACTAGGAAACACCGGGGAGCTGTTTTTT.

The V call is TRBV20-1, the J call TRBJ1-5; maybe TRBD1 (6 bases). Per the germline V gene, CDR1 is DFQATT and CDR2 is SNEGSKA (reference sequence). The V end was cut by 3 bases, the J end by 0 bases, with 12 bases between. This CDR3 is built from 15 residues. Written as DNA, the CDR3 is TGCAGTGCTAGTCGGGGGGGCAATAGCAATCAGCCCCAGCATTTT. Its translation is CSASRGGNSNQPQHF.

The table lists this clonotype with many counts. The chain is built from TRBV11-2 and TRBJ2-3; TRBD1 matches 10 bases. This CDR3 has 19 amino acids. Germline V gives CDR1 SGHAT, CDR2 FQNNGV. Trimming at V came to 4 bases and at J to 1 base, leaving 14 bases not matched to a gene. The CDR3 region is CASSWISGQGYGGTDTQYF. The CDR3 DNA reads TGTGCCAGCAGCTGGATATCGGGACAGGGGTATGGTGGCACAGATACGCAGTATTTT.

The chain uses TRBV9 and TRBJ1-1, with D possibly being TRBD1 (6 bases). With 0 bases removed from V and 1 base from J, the gap between germline ends came to 13 bases. The length of the CDR3 is 16 residues. Germline-derived CDR1 and CDR2 are SGDLS and YYNGEE. The CDR3 DNA sequence: TGTGCCAGCAGCGTAGTCCCAGGGGCTCCGAACACTGAAGCTTTCTTT. Its protein is CASSVVPGAPNTEAFF.